This T cell receptor (beta chain) originates from a study of T-cell memory formation after mild COVID-19. General study points: The study found contracting CD4+ clones mainly in CM and EM and contracting CD8+ clones in EMRA.

Of note for this clonotype: Its antigen is still unknown.

The CDR3 runs to 12 residues. Germline CDR1 is SNHLY and CDR2 is FYNNEI. V was trimmed by 6 bases and J by 7 bases, leaving 7 bases between them. TCRdb redid the calling of the 5' RACE reads with MiXCR, one entry per CDR3 protein. This table has 150,000 to 200,000 distinct CDR3 sequences, approximately 17% appearing once. The genes are TRBV2 and TRBJ1-6; possibly TRBD1 for D (6 bases). Sequencing input: PBMCs or a T cell subset sorted from them (not recorded which). The sequence derives from a man aged 18 to 30 who had mild COVID-19 (a few samples of this study predate the infection). Cell type and time point are not known. This chain's CDR3 is CASRTGNSPLHF. In nucleotides, the CDR3 is TGTGCCAGCAGGACAGGAAATTCACCCCTCCACTTT.